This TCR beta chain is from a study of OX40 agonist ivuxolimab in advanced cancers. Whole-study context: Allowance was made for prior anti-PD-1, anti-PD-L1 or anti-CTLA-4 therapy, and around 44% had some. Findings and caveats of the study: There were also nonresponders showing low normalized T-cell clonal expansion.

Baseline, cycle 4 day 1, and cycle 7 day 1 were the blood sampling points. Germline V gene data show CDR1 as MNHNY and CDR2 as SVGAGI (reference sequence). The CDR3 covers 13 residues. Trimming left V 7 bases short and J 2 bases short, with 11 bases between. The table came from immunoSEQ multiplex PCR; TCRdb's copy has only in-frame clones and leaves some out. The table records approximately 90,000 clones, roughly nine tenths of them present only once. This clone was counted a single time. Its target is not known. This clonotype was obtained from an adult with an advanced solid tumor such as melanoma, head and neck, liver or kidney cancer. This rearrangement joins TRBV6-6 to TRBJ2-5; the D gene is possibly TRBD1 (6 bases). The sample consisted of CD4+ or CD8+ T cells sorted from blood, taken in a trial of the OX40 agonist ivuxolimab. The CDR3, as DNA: TGTGCCAGCAACCGACAGGCTCAAGAGACCCAGTACTTC. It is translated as CASNRQAQETQYF.